The next 12 T cell receptor beta chains were all read from a single sample in a study of blood T cell repertoires in COVID-19. The repertoire was sequenced with immunoSEQ multiplex PCR; TCRdb's copy has only in-frame clones and lacks some. The sample carries 84,000 or so clones, around nine tenths recorded once. Sequencing was carried out using peripheral blood. These receptor sequences come from a man aged 60 to 75 with acute or convalescent COVID-19.

The chain links TRBV2 to TRBJ2-2; TRBD2 agrees at 13 bases. Per the germline V gene, CDR1 is SNHLY and CDR2 is FYNNEI. J gave up 7 bases and V 2 bases, and 4 bases lay outside the gene matches. The CDR3 spans 16 residues. CDR3 bases: TGTGCCAGCAGTGAAACTAGCGGGGGGGCTGGCGGGGAGCTGTTTTTT. This translates into CASSETSGGAGGELFF.

V gene TRBV7-3 combines with J gene TRBJ1-1; maybe TRBD1 (5 bases). This CDR3 is built from 16 residues. The V end was cut by 5 bases, the J end by 4 bases, with 20 bases between. CDR1 SGHTA and CDR2 FQGTGA come from the germline V gene. The CDR3 is CASSANGAPSLTEAFF. CDR3 coding DNA: TGTGCCAGCAGCGCAAATGGGGCTCCCTCTCTCACTGAAGCTTTCTTT.

The chain joins TRBV28 to TRBJ1-2, with 7 bases matching TRBD1. V trimming: 8 bases; J trimming: 8 bases; junction bases outside the gene matches: 8. Per the germline V gene, CDR1 is MDHEN and CDR2 is SYDVKM. The CDR3 loop spans 12 amino acids. CDR3 sequence (DNA): TGTGCCAGCCATTCCGGGACAGAGGGCTACACCTTC. Amino acid sequence: CASHSGTEGYTF.

This chain links TRBV6-2 or TRBV6-3 with TRBJ2-1; a possible D gene is TRBD2 (6 bases). V lost 5 bases, J lost 4 bases, and 27 bases lay in between. The length of the CDR3 is 19 residues. Germline CDR1 reads MNHEY; CDR2 reads SVGEGT. In DNA form, the CDR3 reads TGTGCCAGCAGTAACCCATTTCAAGGAGGGAGCGCCCGGTACAATGAGCAGTTCTTC. Translated, it gives CASSNPFQGGSARYNEQFF.

J is TRBJ1-6 and V is TRBV6-1; D is undetermined. In germline, CDR1 is MNHNS, CDR2 SASEGT. This CDR3 region has 15 residues. The V gene lost 1 base and the J gene lost 4 bases, with 8 bases spanning the gap. As DNA, the CDR3 is TGTGCCAGCAGTGAAGGGGCCTCTTATAATTCACCCCTCCACTTT. This sequence encodes CASSEGASYNSPLHF.

This chain joins TRBV5-6 and TRBJ1-5, with D tentatively TRBD1 (6 bases). Germline V lookup: CDR1 SGHDT, CDR2 YYEEEE. Trimming took 6 bases from V and 0 from J, leaving 13 bases between them. This CDR3 comprises 15 residues. The CDR3 protein is CASTNGQNSNQPQHF. CDR3 DNA sequence: TGTGCCAGCACTAACGGACAGAATAGCAATCAGCCCCAGCATTTT.

The V gene is TRBV25-1, the J gene TRBJ2-1; 8 nucleotides align to TRBD1. The length of the CDR3 is 18 residues. Germline V gene lookup returns CDR1 MGHDK and CDR2 SYGVNS. The V and J ends lost 8 bases and 1 base, in that order; junction bases with no gene match: 16. CDR3 residues: CASAQSPGQGGSYNEQFF. The CDR3, as DNA: TGTGCCAGCGCTCAAAGCCCCGGACAGGGAGGTTCCTACAATGAGCAGTTCTTC.

V and J are TRBV6-2 or TRBV6-3 and TRBJ2-1, with 7 bases matching TRBD1. The trim removed 5 bases at V and 0 bases at J, leaving 7 bases unmatched. The V gene's germline CDR1 is MNHEY and CDR2 SVGEGT. CDR3 length equals 16 residues. The CDR3: CASSPQRDSSYNEQFF. CDR3 coding DNA: TGTGCCAGCAGTCCCCAGAGGGACAGCTCCTACAATGAGCAGTTCTTC.

The chain recombines TRBV4-1 with TRBJ1-5; possibly TRBD1 for D (5 bases). Germline V gene data show CDR1 as MGHRA and CDR2 as YSYEKL. There are 15 residues in the CDR3. V was shortened by 4 bases and J by 7 bases, with 17 bases between the two germline ends. Here the CDR3 reads CASSLGQGTGQPQHF. CDR3 DNA: TGCGCCAGCAGCCTAGGTCAGGGTACCGGGCAGCCCCAGCATTTT.

The gene calls are TRBV19 and TRBJ1-2; D call uncertain. V lost 3 bases and J 7 bases, leaving 9 bases between the germline ends. The germline CDR1 and CDR2 sequences are LNHDA and SQIVND (reference sequence). The CDR3 has 12 residues. The CDR3: CASSISRGGYTF. The CDR3, as DNA: TGTGCCAGTAGTATTTCTCGGGGTGGCTACACCTTC. Variable domain in full (rest from reference TRBV19 and TRBJ1-2): DGGITQSPKYLFRKEGQNVTLSCEQNLNHDAMYWYRQDPGQGLRLIYYSQIVNDFQKGDIAEGYSVSREKKESFPLTVTSAQKNPTAFYLCASSISRGGYTFGSGTRLTVV.

V usage is TRBV7-2 and J usage is TRBJ2-3, with D perhaps matching TRBD2 (5 bases). Trimming shortened V by 6 bases and J by 1 base, and 17 bases separated the two germline ends. CDR3 length: 16 residues. In germline, CDR1 is SGHTA, CDR2 FQGNSA. The CDR3, as DNA: TGTGCCAGCAGTCCGAGCGGTCCCCAGGGCACAGATACGCAGTATTTT. Residues: CASSPSGPQGTDTQYF. The full variable domain, rest sourced from reference TRBV7-2 and TRBJ2-3, is GAGVSQSPSNKVTEKGKDVELRCDPISGHTALYWYRQSLGQGLEFLIYFQGNSAPDKSGLPSDRFSAERTGGSVSTLTIQRTQQEDSAVYLCASSPSGPQGTDTQYFGPGTRLTVL.

The chain joins TRBV10-2 to TRBJ1-1, with TRBD1 matching over 8 bases. CDR3 size: 14 residues. With V trimmed by 8 bases and J by 0 bases, 5 bases remained unmatched. Per the germline V gene, CDR1 is WSHSY and CDR2 is SAAADI. The CDR3 DNA is TGCGCCAGCGGGCGGGGACAGGTGAACACTGAAGCTTTCTTT. It specifies CASGRGQVNTEAFF.